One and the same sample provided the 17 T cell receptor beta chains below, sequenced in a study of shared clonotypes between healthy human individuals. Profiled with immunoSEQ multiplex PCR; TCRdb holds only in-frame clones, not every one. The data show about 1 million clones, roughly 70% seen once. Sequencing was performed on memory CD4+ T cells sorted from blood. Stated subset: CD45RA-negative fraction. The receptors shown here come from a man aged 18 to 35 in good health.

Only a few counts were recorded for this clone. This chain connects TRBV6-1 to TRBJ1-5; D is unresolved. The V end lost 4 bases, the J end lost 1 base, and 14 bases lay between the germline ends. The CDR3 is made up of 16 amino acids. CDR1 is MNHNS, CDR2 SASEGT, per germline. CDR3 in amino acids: CASSGGSGGSNQPQHF. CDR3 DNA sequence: TGTGCCAGCAGTGGAGGCTCAGGCGGAAGCAATCAGCCCCAGCATTTT.

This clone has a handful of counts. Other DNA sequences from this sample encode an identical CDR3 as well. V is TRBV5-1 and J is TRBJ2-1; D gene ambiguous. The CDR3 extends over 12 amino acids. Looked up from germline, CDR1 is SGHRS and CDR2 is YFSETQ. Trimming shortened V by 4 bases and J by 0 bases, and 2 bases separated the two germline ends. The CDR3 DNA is TGCGCCAGCAGCCCCTCCTACAATGAGCAGTTCTTC. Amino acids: CASSPSYNEQFF. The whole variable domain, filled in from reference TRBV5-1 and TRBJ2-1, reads KAGVTQTPRYLIKTRGQQVTLSCSPISGHRSVSWYQQTPGQGLQFLFEYFSETQRNKGNFPGRFSGRQFSNSRSEMNVSTLELGDSALYLCASSPSYNEQFFGPGTRLTVL.

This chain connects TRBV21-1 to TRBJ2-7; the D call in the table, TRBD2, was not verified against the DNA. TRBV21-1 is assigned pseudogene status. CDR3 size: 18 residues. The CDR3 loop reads CASSKQTGKGDPLYEQYF. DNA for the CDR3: TGTGCCAGCAGCAAACAAACCGGGAAAGGAGATCCCCTTTACGAGCAGTACTTC.

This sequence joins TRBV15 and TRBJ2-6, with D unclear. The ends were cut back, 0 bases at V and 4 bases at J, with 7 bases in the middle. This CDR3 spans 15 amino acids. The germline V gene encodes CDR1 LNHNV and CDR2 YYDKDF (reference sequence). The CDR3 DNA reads TGTGCCACCAGCAGAGATCTTCTCGGGGCCAACGTCCTGACTTTC. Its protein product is CATSRDLLGANVLTF. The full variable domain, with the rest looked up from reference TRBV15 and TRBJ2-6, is DAMVIQNPRYQVTQFGKPVTLSCSQTLNHNVMYWYQQKSSQAPKLLFHYYDKDFNNEADTPDNFQSRRPNTSFCFLDIRSPGLGDTAMYLCATSRDLLGANVLTFGAGSRLTVL.

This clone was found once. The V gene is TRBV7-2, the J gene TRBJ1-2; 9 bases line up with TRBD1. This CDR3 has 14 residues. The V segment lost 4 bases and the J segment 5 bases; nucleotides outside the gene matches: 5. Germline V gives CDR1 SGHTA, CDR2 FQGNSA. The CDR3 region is CASSSQGAGYGYTF. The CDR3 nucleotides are TGTGCCAGCAGCTCACAGGGGGCCGGGTATGGCTACACCTTC.

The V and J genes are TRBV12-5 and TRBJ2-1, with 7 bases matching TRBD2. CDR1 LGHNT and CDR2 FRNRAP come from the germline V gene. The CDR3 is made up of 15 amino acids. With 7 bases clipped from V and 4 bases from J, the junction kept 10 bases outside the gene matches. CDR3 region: CASAAGPSGYNEQFF. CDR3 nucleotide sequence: TGTGCTAGTGCCGCCGGCCCTAGCGGATACAATGAGCAGTTCTTC.

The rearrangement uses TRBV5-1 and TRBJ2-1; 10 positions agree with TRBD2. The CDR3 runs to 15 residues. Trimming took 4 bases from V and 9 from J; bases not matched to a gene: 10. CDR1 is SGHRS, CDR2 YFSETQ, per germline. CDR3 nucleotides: TGCGCCAGCAGCCCATCCCCGGGACTAGCGTTTGAGCAGTTCTTC. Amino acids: CASSPSPGLAFEQFF. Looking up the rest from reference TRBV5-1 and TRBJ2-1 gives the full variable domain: KAGVTQTPRYLIKTRGQQVTLSCSPISGHRSVSWYQQTPGQGLQFLFEYFSETQRNKGNFPGRFSGRQFSNSRSEMNVSTLELGDSALYLCASSPSPGLAFEQFFGPGTRLTVL.

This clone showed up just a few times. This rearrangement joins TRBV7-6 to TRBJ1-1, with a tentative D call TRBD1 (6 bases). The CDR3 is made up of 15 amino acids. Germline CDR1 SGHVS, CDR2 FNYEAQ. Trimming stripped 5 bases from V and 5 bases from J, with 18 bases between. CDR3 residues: CASSKGIRGETEAFF. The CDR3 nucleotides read TGTGCCAGCAGCAAAGGAATCAGGGGAGAAACTGAAGCTTTCTTT.

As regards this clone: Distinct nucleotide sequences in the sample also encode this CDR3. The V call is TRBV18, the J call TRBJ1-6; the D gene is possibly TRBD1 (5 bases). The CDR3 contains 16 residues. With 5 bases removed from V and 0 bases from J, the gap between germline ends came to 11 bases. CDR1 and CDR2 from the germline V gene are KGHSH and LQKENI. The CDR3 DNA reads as TGTGCCAGCTCATTACAGGCGAGCTCCTATAATTCACCCCTCCACTTT. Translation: CASSLQASSYNSPLHF. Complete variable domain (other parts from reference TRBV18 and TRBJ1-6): NAGVMQNPRHLVRRRGQEARLRCSPMKGHSHVYWYRQLPEEGLKFMVYLQKENIIDESGMPKERFSAEFPKEGPSILRIQQVVRGDSAAYFCASSLQASSYNSPLHFGNGTRLTVT.

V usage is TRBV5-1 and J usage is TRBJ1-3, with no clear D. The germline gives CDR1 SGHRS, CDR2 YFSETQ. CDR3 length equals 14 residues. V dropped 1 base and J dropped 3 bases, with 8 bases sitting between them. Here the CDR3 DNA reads TGCGCCAGCAGCTTGCAAGGAAGTGGAAACACCATATATTTT. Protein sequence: CASSLQGSGNTIYF. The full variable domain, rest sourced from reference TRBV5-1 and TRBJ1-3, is KAGVTQTPRYLIKTRGQQVTLSCSPISGHRSVSWYQQTPGQGLQFLFEYFSETQRNKGNFPGRFSGRQFSNSRSEMNVSTLELGDSALYLCASSLQGSGNTIYFGEGSWLTVV.

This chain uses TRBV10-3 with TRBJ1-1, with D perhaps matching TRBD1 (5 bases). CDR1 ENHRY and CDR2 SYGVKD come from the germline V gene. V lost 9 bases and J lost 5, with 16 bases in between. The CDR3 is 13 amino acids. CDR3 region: CAMANGAETEAFF. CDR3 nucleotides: TGTGCCATGGCCAACGGGGCTGAGACTGAAGCTTTCTTT.

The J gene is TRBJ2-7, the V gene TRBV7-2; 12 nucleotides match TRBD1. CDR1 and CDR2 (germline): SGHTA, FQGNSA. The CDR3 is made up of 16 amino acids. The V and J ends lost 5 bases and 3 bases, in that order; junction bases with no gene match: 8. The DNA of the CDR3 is TGTGCCAGCAGCCTAACCGGGACAGGGGGCAACTACGAGCAGTACTTC. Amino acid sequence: CASSLTGTGGNYEQYF.

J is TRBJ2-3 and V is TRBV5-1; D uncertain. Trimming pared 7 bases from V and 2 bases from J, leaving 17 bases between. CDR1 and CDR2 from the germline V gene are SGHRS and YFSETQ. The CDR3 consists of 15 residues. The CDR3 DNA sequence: TGCGCCAGCCGATCCAACGCGAAGCACACAGATACGCAGTATTTT. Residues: CASRSNAKHTDTQYF.

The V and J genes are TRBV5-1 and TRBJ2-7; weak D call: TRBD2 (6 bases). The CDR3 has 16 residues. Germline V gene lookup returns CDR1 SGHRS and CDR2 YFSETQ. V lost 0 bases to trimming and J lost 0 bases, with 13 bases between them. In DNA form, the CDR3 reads TGCGCCAGCAGCTTGGGGCCCATCGGGGGCTCCTACGAGCAGTACTTC. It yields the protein CASSLGPIGGSYEQYF.

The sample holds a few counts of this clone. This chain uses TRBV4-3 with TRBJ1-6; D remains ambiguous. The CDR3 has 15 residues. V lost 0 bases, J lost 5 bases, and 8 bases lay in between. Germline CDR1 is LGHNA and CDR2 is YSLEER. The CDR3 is CASSQDWENNSPLHF. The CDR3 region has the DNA TGCGCCAGCAGCCAAGATTGGGAGAATAATTCACCCCTCCACTTT.

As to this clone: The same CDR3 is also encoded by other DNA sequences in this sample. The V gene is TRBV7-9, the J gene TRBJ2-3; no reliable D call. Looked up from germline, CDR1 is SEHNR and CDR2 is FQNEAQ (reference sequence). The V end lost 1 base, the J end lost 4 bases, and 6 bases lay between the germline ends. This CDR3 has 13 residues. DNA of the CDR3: TGTGCCAGCAGCTTAGTACTTCCAGATACGCAGTATTTT. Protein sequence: CASSLVLPDTQYF. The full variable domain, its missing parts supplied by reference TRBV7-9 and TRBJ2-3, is DTGVSQNPRHKITKRGQNVTFRCDPISEHNRLYWYRQTLGQGPEFLTYFQNEAQLEKSRLLSDRFSAERPKGSFSTLEIQRTEQGDSAMYLCASSLVLPDTQYFGPGTRLTVL.

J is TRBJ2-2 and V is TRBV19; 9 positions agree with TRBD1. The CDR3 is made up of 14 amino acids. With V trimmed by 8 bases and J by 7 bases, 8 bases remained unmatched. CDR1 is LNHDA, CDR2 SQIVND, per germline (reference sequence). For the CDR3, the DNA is TGTGCCAGTTCCGGGACAGGGAACGTCGGGGAGCTGTTTTTT. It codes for CASSGTGNVGELFF. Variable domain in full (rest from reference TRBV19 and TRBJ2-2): DGGITQSPKYLFRKEGQNVTLSCEQNLNHDAMYWYRQDPGQGLRLIYYSQIVNDFQKGDIAEGYSVSREKKESFPLTVTSAQKNPTAFYLCASSGTGNVGELFFGEGSRLTVL.